The clone carrying this TCR beta chain was counted many times. This record comes from a study of T cell repertoires in cytomegalovirus infection. TCRdb reprocessed the reads via MiXCR and lists one record per CDR3 protein. This sample has approximately 500,000 distinct CDR3 sequences, with approximately 10% found just once. Germline V gene lookup returns CDR1 SGHVS and CDR2 FQNEAQ. Trimming cost V 3 bases and J 7 bases; bases outside gene matches: 10. The length of the CDR3 is 15 residues. This chain connects TRBV7-8 to TRBJ1-1; TRBD1 agrees at 8 bases. The TCR was taken from a human donor in good health (CMV status not recorded). Some clones in this sample may be carry-over from other donors' samples. Sequences were obtained from PBMCs. The chain's CDR3 is CASSFATGARYEAFF. Here the CDR3 DNA reads TGTGCCAGCAGCTTCGCGACAGGGGCCAGATATGAAGCTTTCTTT.